A single sample is the source of the 9 T cell receptor beta chains below, sequenced in a study of CD8+ T cells in alopecia areata. Following RNA extraction, reverse transcription yielded cDNA that acted as the sequencing template. The table came from immunoSEQ multiplex PCR; TCRdb's copy has only in-frame clones and leaves some out. Among just over 150,000 clones, approximately 53% were seen once, and the ten largest hold just under 20%. This specimen was CD8+ T cells sorted from blood, taken at week 0. Receptors were obtained from a human donor with alopecia areata.

The CDR3 loop reads CASSQYVDTQYF. Written as DNA, the CDR3 is TGTGCCAGCAGCCAATACGTGGATACGCAGTATTTT. V gene TRBV14 combines with J gene TRBJ2-3; D gene unclear. Per the germline V gene, CDR1 is SGHDN and CDR2 is FVKESK. The CDR3 extends over 12 amino acids. Trimming shortened V by 2 bases and J by 6 bases, and 6 bases separated the two germline ends.

The CDR3 DNA follows: TGCAGCGTTGAAGAGGGTGGGGACTACGAGCAGTACTTC. Its protein product is CSVEEGGDYEQYF. The chain employs TRBV29-1 and TRBJ2-7; the D is unclear. Trimming left V 0 bases short and J 3 bases short, with 9 bases between. Germline-derived CDR1 and CDR2 are SQVTM and ANQGSEA. The length of the CDR3 is 13 residues.

The genes are TRBV30 and TRBJ2-3, with D unresolved. This CDR3 contains 13 residues. Deletions cut 1 base from V and 3 bases from J, with 8 bases between. Germline lookup yields CDR1 GTSNPN and CDR2 SVGIG (reference sequence). The CDR3 reads CAWSGDGTDTQYF. The CDR3 nucleotides read TGTGCCTGGAGTGGGGATGGTACAGATACGCAGTATTTT.

This chain joins TRBV29-1 and TRBJ1-1; 10 nucleotides agree with TRBD1. This CDR3 has 15 amino acids. Germline CDR1 reads SQVTM; CDR2 reads ANQGSEA. V lost 6 bases, J lost 4 bases, and 11 bases stayed unmatched. CDR3 loop: CSVYRPGTGVTEAFF. DNA of the CDR3: TGCAGCGTCTACCGTCCCGGGACAGGGGTCACTGAAGCTTTCTTT. The full variable domain, with the rest looked up from reference TRBV29-1 and TRBJ1-1, is SAVISQKPSRDICQRGTSLTIQCQVDSQVTMMFWYRQQPGQSLTLIATANQGSEATYESGFVIDKFPISRPNLTFSTLTVSNMSPEDSSIYLCSVYRPGTGVTEAFFGQGTRLTVV.

V is TRBV5-6 and J is TRBJ2-1, with 8 nucleotides matching TRBD1. CDR1 is SGHDT, CDR2 YYEEEE, per germline. The length of the CDR3 is 15 residues. The V gene end was trimmed by 0 bases and the J gene end by 5 bases; junction bases not matched to a gene: 4. The CDR3 sequence is CASSLGTGQNNEQFF. The CDR3 DNA reads TGTGCCAGCAGCTTGGGGACAGGGCAGAACAATGAGCAGTTCTTC. The whole variable domain, filled in from reference TRBV5-6 and TRBJ2-1, reads DAGVTQSPTHLIKTRGQQVTLRCSPKSGHDTVSWYQQALGQGPQFIFQYYEEEERQRGNFPDRFSGHQFPNYSSELNVNALLLGDSALYLCASSLGTGQNNEQFFGPGTRLTVL.

This clone was seen a few times. The V gene is TRBV25-1, the J gene TRBJ1-1, with no clear D. There are 12 residues in the CDR3. Trimming cost V 3 bases and J 6 bases, with 8 bases left between them. Germline V lookup: CDR1 MGHDK, CDR2 SYGVNS. The CDR3 region has the DNA TGTGCCAGCAGTGAGGGAATGTCTGAAGCTTTCTTT. It codes for CASSEGMSEAFF. Looking up the rest from reference TRBV25-1 and TRBJ1-1 gives the full variable domain: EADIYQTPRYLVIGTGKKITLECSQTMGHDKMYWYQQDPGMELHLIHYSYGVNSTEKGDLSSESTVSRIRTEHFPLTLESARPSHTSQYLCASSEGMSEAFFGQGTRLTVV.

The rearrangement joins TRBV9 to TRBJ2-7; D ambiguous. Trimming took off 0 bases at V and 0 bases at J, with 7 bases between the two ends. The germline V gene has CDR1 SGDLS and CDR2 YYNGEE. The CDR3 contains 14 residues. The DNA for the CDR3 is TGTGCCAGCAGCGTAGCCACTGACTCCTACGAGCAGTACTTC. The encoded protein is CASSVATDSYEQYF.

V usage is TRBV21-1 and J usage is TRBJ2-7. TRBV21-1 is classified as a pseudogene. The CDR3 is 14 residues long. The CDR3 sequence is CASSTWTPSYEQYF. In DNA form, the CDR3 reads TGTGCCAGCAGCACTTGGACCCCCTCCTACGAGCAGTACTTC.

The V gene is TRBV7-9, the J gene TRBJ2-2, with D possibly matching TRBD1 (6 bases). CDR3 length: 15 residues. Germline V CDR1 and CDR2: SEHNR, FQNEAQ (reference sequence). The V gene lost 5 bases and the J gene lost 9 bases, with 19 bases spanning the gap. CDR3 in amino acids: CASSPSGGSRRELFF. As DNA, the CDR3 is TGTGCCAGCAGCCCTAGTGGGGGCAGCCGGCGGGAGCTGTTTTTT.